The 5 T cell receptor beta chains below all came from one sample that was sequenced in a study of cytotoxic CD8 clonotypes in ibrutinib-treated CLL. Using immunoSEQ multiplex PCR, the repertoire was profiled, and TCRdb retains in-frame clones only, with some absent. The table includes 250,000 or so clones, 70% detected once. The sample here was PBMCs, taken after 24 months of ibrutinib treatment. Source of these receptors: a human donor with chronic lymphocytic leukemia.

This clone has a count of ten or more. The gene calls are TRBV27 and TRBJ1-2, with D possibly matching TRBD1 (6 bases). CDR3 size: 14 residues. The germline CDR1 and CDR2 sequences are MNHEY and SMNVEV (reference sequence). With 0 bases removed from V and 5 bases from J, the gap between germline ends came to 10 bases. The CDR3 sequence: CASSLSGGGYGYTF. CDR3 DNA sequence: TGTGCCAGCAGTTTATCTGGAGGGGGTTATGGCTACACCTTC.

The chain couples TRBV6-5 to TRBJ1-2, with D perhaps matching TRBD1 (5 bases). The CDR3 consists of 15 residues. CDR1 and CDR2 (germline): MNHEY, SVGAGI. Trimming shortened V by 5 bases and J by 2 bases, and 15 bases separated the two germline ends. The CDR3 sequence is CASSGSLGRNYGYTF. The CDR3 DNA follows: TGTGCCAGCAGTGGGAGCTTGGGACGGAACTATGGCTACACCTTC.

The V and J genes are TRBV5-1 and TRBJ2-2; 7 nucleotides agree with TRBD2. This CDR3 spans 16 amino acids. J lost 3 bases, V lost 1 base, and 6 bases had no gene match. Per germline, CDR1 SGHRS and CDR2 YFSETQ. CDR3 sequence: CASSLSPSGDTGELFF. The DNA for the CDR3 is TGCGCCAGCAGCTTGTCCCCTAGCGGAGACACCGGGGAGCTGTTTTTT. Full variable domain (outside the CDR3, taken from reference TRBV5-1 and TRBJ2-2): KAGVTQTPRYLIKTRGQQVTLSCSPISGHRSVSWYQQTPGQGLQFLFEYFSETQRNKGNFPGRFSGRQFSNSRSEMNVSTLELGDSALYLCASSLSPSGDTGELFFGEGSRLTVL.

This chain uses TRBV30 with TRBJ2-1; possibly TRBD2 for D (6 bases). Germline V gene sequence: CDR1 GTSNPN, CDR2 SVGIG (reference sequence). CDR3 length: 18 residues. The V end was cut by 7 bases, the J end by 5 bases, with 30 bases between. The CDR3 nucleotides read TGTGCCTCTTATTCAGGAGGTGGGGGAGGTGGAATACACAATGAGCAGTTCTTC. Its protein is CASYSGGGGGGIHNEQFF.

This clone was detected only once. CDR3 DNA: TGCGCCAGCAGCTTCAGGGTTTCAGATACGCAGTATTTT. Protein product: CASSFRVSDTQYF. V gene TRBV5-1 combines with J gene TRBJ2-3, with D possibly matching TRBD1 (5 bases). The CDR3 is 13 amino acids. Trimming removed 2 bases from V and 4 bases from J, with 8 bases in between. Germline values: CDR1 SGHRS, CDR2 YFSETQ.